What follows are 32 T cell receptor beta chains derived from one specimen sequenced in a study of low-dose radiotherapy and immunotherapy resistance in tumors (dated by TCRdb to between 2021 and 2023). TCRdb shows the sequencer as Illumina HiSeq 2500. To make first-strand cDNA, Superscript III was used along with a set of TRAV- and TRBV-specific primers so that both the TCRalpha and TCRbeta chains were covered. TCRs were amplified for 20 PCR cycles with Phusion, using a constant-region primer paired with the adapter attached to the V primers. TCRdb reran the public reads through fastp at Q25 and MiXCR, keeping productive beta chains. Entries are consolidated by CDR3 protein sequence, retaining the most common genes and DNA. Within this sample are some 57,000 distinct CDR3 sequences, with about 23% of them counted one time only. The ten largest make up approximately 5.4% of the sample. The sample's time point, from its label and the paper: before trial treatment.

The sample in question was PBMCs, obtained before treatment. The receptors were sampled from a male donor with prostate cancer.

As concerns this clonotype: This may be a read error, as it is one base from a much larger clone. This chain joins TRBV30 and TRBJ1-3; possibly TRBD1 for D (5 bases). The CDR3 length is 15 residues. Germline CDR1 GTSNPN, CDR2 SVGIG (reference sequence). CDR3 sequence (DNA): TGTGCCTGGATGCTAGGGGAGTCCATCGGAAGCACCATATATTTT. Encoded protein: CAWMLGESIGSTIYF.

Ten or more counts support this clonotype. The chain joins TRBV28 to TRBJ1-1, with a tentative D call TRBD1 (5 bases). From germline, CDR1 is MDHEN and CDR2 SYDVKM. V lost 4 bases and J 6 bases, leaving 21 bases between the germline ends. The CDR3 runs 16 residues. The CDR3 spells CASSSPGEAGDPEAFF. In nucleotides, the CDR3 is TGTGCCAGCAGTTCACCGGGGGAGGCCGGGGATCCTGAAGCTTTCTTT.

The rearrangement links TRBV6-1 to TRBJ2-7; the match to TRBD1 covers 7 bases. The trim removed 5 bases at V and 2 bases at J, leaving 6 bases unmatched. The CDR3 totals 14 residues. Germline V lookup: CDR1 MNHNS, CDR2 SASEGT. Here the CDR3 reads CASSSRQGPYEQYF. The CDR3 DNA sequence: TGTGCCAGCAGTTCCCGACAGGGCCCCTACGAGCAGTACTTC.

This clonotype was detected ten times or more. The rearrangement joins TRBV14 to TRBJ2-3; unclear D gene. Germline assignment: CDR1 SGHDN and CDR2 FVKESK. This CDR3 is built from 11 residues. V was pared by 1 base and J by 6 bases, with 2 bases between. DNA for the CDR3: TGTGCCAGCAGCCAAGTGGATACGCAGTATTTT. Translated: CASSQVDTQYF.

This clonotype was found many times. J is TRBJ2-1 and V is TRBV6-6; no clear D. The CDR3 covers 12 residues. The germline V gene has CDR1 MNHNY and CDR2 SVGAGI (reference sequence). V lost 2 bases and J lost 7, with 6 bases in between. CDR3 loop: CASSYTRNEQFF. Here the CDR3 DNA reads TGTGCCAGCAGTTACACGAGGAATGAGCAGTTCTTC.

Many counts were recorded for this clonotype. The CDR3 nucleotides are TGTGCCAGCAGCCCCGACTGGTCGACGTGGGGGACGCAGTATTTT. This codes for CASSPDWSTWGTQYF. The V gene is TRBV12-3 or TRBV12-4, the J gene TRBJ2-3; possibly TRBD1 or TRBD2 for D (5 bases each). CDR3 size: 15 residues. Trimming shortened V by 6 bases and J by 9 bases, and 22 bases separated the two germline ends.

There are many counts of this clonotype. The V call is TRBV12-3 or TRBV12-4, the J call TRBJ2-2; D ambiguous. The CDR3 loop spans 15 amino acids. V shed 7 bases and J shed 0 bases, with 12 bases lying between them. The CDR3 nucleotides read TGTGCCAGCACCTTAAGGGCAGCGAACACCGGGGAGCTGTTTTTT. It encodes CASTLRAANTGELFF.

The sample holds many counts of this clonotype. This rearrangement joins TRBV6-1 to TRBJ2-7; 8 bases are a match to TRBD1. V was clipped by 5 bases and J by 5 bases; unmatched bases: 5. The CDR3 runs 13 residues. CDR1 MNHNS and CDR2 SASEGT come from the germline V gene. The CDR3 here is CASSFWTGNEQYF. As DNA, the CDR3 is TGTGCCAGCAGTTTCTGGACAGGGAACGAGCAGTACTTC.

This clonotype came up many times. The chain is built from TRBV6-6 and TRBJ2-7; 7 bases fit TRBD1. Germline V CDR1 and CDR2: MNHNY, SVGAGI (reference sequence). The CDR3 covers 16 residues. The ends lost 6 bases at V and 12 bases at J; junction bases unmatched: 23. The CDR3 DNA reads TGTGCCAGCAGGGGGGTAGTGGGGGACAGACCCTTCCTTTGGTACTTC. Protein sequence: CASRGVVGDRPFLWYF.

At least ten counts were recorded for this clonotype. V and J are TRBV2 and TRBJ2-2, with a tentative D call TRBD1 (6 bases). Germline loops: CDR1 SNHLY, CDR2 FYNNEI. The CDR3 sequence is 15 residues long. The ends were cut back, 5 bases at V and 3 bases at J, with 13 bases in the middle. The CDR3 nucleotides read TGTGCCAGCAGTTCAGGGGACGCACACACCGGGGAGCTGTTTTTT. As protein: CASSSGDAHTGELFF.

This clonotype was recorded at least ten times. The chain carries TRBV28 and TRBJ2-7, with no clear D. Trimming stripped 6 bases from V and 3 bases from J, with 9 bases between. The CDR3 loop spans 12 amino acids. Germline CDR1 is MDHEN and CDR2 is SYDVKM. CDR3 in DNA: TGTGCCAGCAGACTTAGGGACTACGAGCAGTACTTC. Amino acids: CASRLRDYEQYF.

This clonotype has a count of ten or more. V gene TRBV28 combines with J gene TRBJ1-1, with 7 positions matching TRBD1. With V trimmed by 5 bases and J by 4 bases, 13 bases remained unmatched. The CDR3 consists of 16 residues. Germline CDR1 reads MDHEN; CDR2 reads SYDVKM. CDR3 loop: CASSPPRGRGGTEAFF. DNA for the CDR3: TGTGCCAGCAGTCCTCCCCGGGGCAGGGGGGGCACTGAAGCTTTCTTT.

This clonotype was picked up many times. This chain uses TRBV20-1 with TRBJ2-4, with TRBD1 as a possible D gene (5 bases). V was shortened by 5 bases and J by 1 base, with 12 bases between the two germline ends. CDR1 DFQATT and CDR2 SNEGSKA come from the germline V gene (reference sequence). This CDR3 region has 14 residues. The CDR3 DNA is TGCAGTGCTTCCCCAGGGTCTGCCAAAAACATTCAGTACTTC. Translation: CSASPGSAKNIQYF.

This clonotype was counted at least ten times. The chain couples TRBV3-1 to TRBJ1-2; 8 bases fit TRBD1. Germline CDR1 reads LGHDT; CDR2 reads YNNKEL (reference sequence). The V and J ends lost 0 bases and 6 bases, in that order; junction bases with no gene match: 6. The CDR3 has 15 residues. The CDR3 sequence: CASSQDPRQGHGYTF. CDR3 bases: TGTGCCAGCAGCCAAGATCCCCGACAGGGGCATGGCTACACCTTC.

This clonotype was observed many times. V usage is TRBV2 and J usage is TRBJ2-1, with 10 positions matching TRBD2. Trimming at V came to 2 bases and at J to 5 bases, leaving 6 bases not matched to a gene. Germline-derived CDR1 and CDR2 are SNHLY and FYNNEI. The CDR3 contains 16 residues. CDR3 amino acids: CASSEIGLAGDNEQFF. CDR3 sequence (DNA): TGTGCCAGCAGTGAAATAGGGCTAGCGGGAGACAATGAGCAGTTCTTC. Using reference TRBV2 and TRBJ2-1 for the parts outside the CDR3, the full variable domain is EPEVTQTPSHQVTQMGQEVILRCVPISNHLYFYWYRQILGQKVEFLVSFYNNEISEKSEIFDDQFSVERPDGSNFTLKIRSTKLEDSAMYFCASSEIGLAGDNEQFFGPGTRLTVL.

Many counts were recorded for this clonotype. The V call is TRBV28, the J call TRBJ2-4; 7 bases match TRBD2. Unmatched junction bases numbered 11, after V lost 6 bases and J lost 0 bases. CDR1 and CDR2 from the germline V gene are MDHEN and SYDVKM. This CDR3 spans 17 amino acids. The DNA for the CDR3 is TGTGCCAGCAGACCGTTGGCTAGCGGATTAGCCAAAAACATTCAGTACTTC. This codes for CASRPLASGLAKNIQYF. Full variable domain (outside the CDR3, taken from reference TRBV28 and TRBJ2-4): DVKVTQSSRYLVKRTGEKVFLECVQDMDHENMFWYRQDPGLGLRLIYFSYDVKMKEKGDIPEGYSVSREKKERFSLILESASTNQTSMYLCASRPLASGLAKNIQYFGAGTRLSVL.

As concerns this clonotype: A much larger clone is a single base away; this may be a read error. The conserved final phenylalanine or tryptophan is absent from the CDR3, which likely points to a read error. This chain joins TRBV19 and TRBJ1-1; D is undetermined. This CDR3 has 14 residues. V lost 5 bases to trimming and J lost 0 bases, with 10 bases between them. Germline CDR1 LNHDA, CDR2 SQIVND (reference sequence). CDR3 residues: CASSDILMNTEAFS. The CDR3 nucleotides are TGTGCCAGTAGTGATATACTCATGAACACTGAAGCTTTCTCT.

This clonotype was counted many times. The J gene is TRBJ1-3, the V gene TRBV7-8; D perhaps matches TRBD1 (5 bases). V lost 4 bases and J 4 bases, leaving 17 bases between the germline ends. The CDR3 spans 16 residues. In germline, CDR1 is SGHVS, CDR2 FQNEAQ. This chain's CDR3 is CASSSSPGSSGNTIYF. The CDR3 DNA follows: TGTGCCAGCAGCTCCTCCCCAGGGAGCTCCGGAAACACCATATATTTT. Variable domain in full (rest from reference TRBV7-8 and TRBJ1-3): GAGVSQSPRYKVAKRGQDVALRCDPISGHVSLFWYQQALGQGPEFLTYFQNEAQLDKSGLPSDRFFAERPEGSVSTLKIQRTQQEDSAVYLCASSSSPGSSGNTIYFGEGSWLTVV.

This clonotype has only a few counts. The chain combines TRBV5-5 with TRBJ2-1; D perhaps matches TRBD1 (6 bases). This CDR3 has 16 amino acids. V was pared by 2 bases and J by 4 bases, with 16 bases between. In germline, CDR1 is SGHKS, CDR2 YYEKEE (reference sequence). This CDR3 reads CASSFQGIKNYNEQFF. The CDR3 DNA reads TGTGCCAGCAGCTTCCAGGGGATAAAGAATTACAATGAGCAGTTCTTC.

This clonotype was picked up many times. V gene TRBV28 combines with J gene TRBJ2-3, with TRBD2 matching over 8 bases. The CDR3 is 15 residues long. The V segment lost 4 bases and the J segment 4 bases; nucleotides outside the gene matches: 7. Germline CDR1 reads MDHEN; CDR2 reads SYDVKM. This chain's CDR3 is CASSSLGGGPDTQYF. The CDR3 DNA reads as TGTGCCAGCAGTTCCCTCGGCGGGGGGCCAGATACGCAGTATTTT.

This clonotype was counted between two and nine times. CDR3 loop: CASSLGGPSHYTF. The CDR3 DNA sequence: TGTGCCAGCAGTTTAGGGGGGCCCAGCCACTACACCTTC. The chain uses TRBV28 and TRBJ1-2, with D possibly being TRBD1 (6 bases). This CDR3 region has 13 residues. Looked up from germline, CDR1 is MDHEN and CDR2 is SYDVKM. Trimming pared 2 bases from V and 10 bases from J, leaving 14 bases between.

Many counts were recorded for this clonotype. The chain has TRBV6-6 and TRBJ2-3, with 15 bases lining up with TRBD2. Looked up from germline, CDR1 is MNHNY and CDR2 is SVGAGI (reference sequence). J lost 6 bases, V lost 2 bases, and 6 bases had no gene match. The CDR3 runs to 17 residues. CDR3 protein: CASSYLTGTSGRDTQYF. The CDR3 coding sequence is TGTGCCAGCAGTTACCTGACCGGGACTAGCGGGAGGGATACGCAGTATTTT.

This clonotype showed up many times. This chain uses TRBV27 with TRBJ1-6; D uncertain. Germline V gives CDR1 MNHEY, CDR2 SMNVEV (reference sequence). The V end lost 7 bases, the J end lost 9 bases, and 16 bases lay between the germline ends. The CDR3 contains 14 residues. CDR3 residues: CASKDGEGFSPLHF. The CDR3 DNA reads TGTGCCAGCAAGGACGGTGAGGGATTTTCACCCCTCCACTTT.

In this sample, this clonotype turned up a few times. CDR3 nucleotides: TGTGCCAGCAGCTTGATGGGACAGGGGTTGCAGCCCCAGCATTTT. Translating it yields CASSLMGQGLQPQHF. V gene TRBV7-2 combines with J gene TRBJ1-5; 10 bases agree with TRBD1. Trimming cost V 3 bases and J 7 bases; bases outside gene matches: 6. The germline V gene has CDR1 SGHTA and CDR2 FQGNSA. The CDR3 contains 15 residues.

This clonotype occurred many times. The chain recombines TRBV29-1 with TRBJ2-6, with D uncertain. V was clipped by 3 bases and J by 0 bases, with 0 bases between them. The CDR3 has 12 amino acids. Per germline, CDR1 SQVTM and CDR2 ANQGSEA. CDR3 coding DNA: TGCAGCGTTGACTCTGGGGCCAACGTCCTGACTTTC. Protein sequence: CSVDSGANVLTF.

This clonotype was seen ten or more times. CDR3: CASSYEGRLAGRGDEQFF. CDR3 nucleotide sequence: TGTGCCAGCAGTTACGAGGGTCGGCTAGCGGGGCGCGGGGATGAGCAGTTCTTC. The rearrangement links TRBV6-5 to TRBJ2-1; 9 nucleotides agree with TRBD2. The CDR3 length is 18 residues. Germline CDR1 MNHEY, CDR2 SVGAGI. V was pared by 2 bases and J by 8 bases, with 16 bases of the junction left unmatched.

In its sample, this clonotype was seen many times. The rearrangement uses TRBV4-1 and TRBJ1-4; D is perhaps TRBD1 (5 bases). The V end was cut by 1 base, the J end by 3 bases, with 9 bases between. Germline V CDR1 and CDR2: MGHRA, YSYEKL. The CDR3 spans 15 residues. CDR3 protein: CASSQVAGSNEKLFF. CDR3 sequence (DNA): TGCGCCAGCAGCCAAGTAGCAGGGTCTAATGAAAAACTGTTTTTT.

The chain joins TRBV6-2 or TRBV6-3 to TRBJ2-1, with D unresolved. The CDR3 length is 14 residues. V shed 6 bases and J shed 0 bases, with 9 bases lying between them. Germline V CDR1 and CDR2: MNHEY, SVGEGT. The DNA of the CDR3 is TGTGCCAGCAGGTTATTGAGCTCCTACAATGAGCAGTTCTTC. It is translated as CASRLLSSYNEQFF.

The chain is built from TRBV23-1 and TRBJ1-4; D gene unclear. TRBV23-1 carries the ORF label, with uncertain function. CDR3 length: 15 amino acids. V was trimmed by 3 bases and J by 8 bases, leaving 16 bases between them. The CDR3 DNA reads TGCGCCAGCAGTCACAGACAAGTTCCGGAAGAAAAACTGTTTTTT. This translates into CASSHRQVPEEKLFF.

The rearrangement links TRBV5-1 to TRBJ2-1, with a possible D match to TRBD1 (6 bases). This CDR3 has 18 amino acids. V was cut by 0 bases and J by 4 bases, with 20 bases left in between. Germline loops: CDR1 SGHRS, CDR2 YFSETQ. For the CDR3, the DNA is TGCGCCAGCAGCTTGGGGGACACCAGGGGCCCGCGTTACAATGAGCAGTTCTTC. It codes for CASSLGDTRGPRYNEQFF.

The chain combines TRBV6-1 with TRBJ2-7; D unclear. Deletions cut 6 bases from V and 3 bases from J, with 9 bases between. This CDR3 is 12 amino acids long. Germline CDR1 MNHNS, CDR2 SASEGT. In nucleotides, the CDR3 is TGTGCCAGCAGCGCGGAGAGCTACGAGCAGTACTTC. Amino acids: CASSAESYEQYF.

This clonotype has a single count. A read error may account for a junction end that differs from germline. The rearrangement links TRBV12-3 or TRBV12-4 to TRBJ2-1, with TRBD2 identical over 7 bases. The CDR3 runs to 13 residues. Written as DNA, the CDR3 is TGTGCCAGCACCAAAAGCGGGAACAATGAGCAGATCTTC. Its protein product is CASTKSGNNEQIF.